This T cell receptor (beta chain) was recovered during a study of shared clonotypes between healthy human individuals. Study in general: Those who served as donors were a couple of women and a few men between the ages of 18 and 49.

Using immunoSEQ multiplex PCR, the repertoire was profiled, and TCRdb retains in-frame clones only, with some absent. The profile covers millions of clones, with roughly 94% appearing a single time and 0.13% taken by the ten largest. Of note for this clone: Its target is unknown.

Study-wide points: Tissue TCR repertoires likely differ from these blood-only repertoires. Memory subsets had estimated richness that was generally smaller than that of naive subsets.

J was trimmed by 1 base and V by 4 bases; bases with no gene match: 1. CDR1 is SGHAT and CDR2 is FQNNGV in the germline V gene. The CDR3 consists of 14 residues. This TCR was sampled from a man in his late teens or twenties in good health. The sample taken for sequencing was naive CD4+ T cells sorted from blood. As to subset: CD45RA+ positively selected. The chain links TRBV11-2 to TRBJ2-1; 7 positions agree with TRBD1. The CDR3 reads CASSSGQSYNEQFF. DNA of the CDR3: TGTGCCAGCAGCTCGGGACAGTCCTACAATGAGCAGTTCTTC. The variable domain in full, with the rest retrieved from reference TRBV11-2 and TRBJ2-1, is EAGVAQSPRYKIIEKRQSVAFWCNPISGHATLYWYQQILGQGPKLLIQFQNNGVVDDSQLPKDRFSAERLKGVDSTLKIQPAKLEDSAVYLCASSSGQSYNEQFFGPGTRLTVL.